Detailed here is one T cell receptor (beta chain). Its antigen remains unidentified. This specimen comes from a study of CD8 T cells in ankylosing spondylitis. Study-wide results and caveats: As reported, disease-linked clones showed significant enrichment in matched ankylosing spondylitis synovial fluid.

TCRdb redid the calling of the 5' RACE reads with MiXCR, one entry per CDR3 protein. The data contain almost 250,000 distinct CDR3 sequences, about 30% of them singletons. Unmatched junction bases numbered 14, after V lost 6 bases and J lost 1 base. This CDR3 is 18 amino acids long. The chain couples TRBV12-3 or TRBV12-4 to TRBJ2-3; 9 bases fit TRBD2. The sequence came from a male donor with ankylosing spondylitis or in good health (not recorded which). Sequencing input: blood, either unsorted or a sorted T cell fraction (not recorded which). The CDR3 bases are TGTGCCAGCAGGACCGTGAGCCTAAGCGGGGGGCGCACAGATACGCAGTATTTT. Residues: CASRTVSLSGGRTDTQYF.